This T cell receptor (beta chain) was sequenced during a study of OX40 agonist ivuxolimab in advanced cancers. Study at large: Antecedent anti-PD-1, anti-PD-L1 or anti-CTLA-4 therapy was permissible, with roughly 36% having received some. One hepatocellular carcinoma and two cutaneous melanoma patients partially responded.

This CDR3 has 15 amino acids. Trimming cost V 6 bases and J 0 bases, with 12 bases left between them. In germline, CDR1 is KGHSH, CDR2 LQKENI. Produced via immunoSEQ multiplex PCR; TCRdb's table is partial and in-frame only. The table records about 20,000 clones, less than 90% of them present only once. Systemic immunosuppression or autoimmune disease history was grounds to exclude patients. The sequence came from an adult with an advanced solid tumor such as melanoma, head and neck, liver or kidney cancer. Sequencing used CD4+ or CD8+ T cells sorted from blood, obtained in a trial of the OX40 agonist ivuxolimab. The rearrangement joins TRBV18 to TRBJ1-5, with D possibly being TRBD1 (6 bases). The CDR3 region is CASSETGYSNQPQHF. The CDR3 nucleotides read TGTGCCAGCTCCGAGACAGGTTATAGCAATCAGCCCCAGCATTTT. The full variable domain, in which reference TRBV18 and TRBJ1-5 provide the parts outside the CDR3, is NAGVMQNPRHLVRRRGQEARLRCSPMKGHSHVYWYRQLPEEGLKFMVYLQKENIIDESGMPKERFSAEFPKEGPSILRIQQVVRGDSAAYFCASSETGYSNQPQHFGDGTRLSIL.